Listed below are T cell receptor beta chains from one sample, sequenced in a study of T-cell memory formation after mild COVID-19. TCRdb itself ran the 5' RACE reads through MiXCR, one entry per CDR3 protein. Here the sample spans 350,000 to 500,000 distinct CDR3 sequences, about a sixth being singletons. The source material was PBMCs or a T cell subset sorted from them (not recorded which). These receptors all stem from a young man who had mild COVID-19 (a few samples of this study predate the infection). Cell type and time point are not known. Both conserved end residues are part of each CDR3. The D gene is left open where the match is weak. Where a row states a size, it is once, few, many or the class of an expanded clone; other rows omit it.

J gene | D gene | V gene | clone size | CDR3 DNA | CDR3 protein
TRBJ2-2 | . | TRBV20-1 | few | TGCAGTGCTATCCCAGGACGGAACACCGGGGAGCTGTTTTTT | CSAIPGRNTGELFF
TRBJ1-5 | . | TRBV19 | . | TGTGCCAGTAGTACTTCAGAAAGACAGCCCCAGCATTTT | CASSTSERQPQHF
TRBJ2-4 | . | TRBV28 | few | TGTGCCAGCGGCGGTGAGGGTATGGACATTCAGTACTTC | CASGGEGMDIQYF
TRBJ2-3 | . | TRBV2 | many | TGTGCCAGCAGTGAAGTGGGGGCCCGCACAGATACGCAGTATTTT | CASSEVGARTDTQYF
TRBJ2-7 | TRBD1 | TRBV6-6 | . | TGTGCCAGCAGGCGAGGGACAGGAAATACCTACGAGCAGTACTTC | CASRRGTGNTYEQYF
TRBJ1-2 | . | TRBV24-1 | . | TGTGCCACCAGGGACTCGACTTACTATGGCTACACCTTC | CATRDSTYYGYTF
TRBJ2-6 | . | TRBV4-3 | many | TGCGCCAGCAGCCAAGAGACAGGCTCTGGGGCCAACGTCCTGACTTTC | CASSQETGSGANVLTF
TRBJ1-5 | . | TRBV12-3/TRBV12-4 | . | TGTGCCACCCGGGGGCGGTATAGCAATCAGCCCCAGCATTTT | CATRGRYSNQPQHF
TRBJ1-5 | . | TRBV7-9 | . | TGTGCCAGCAGCTTAATGGGGAGCAATCAGCCCCAGCATTTT | CASSLMGSNQPQHF
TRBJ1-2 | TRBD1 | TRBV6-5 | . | TGTGCCAGCAGTGAGGACAGGGAAGGTGGAGGCTACACCTTC | CASSEDREGGGYTF
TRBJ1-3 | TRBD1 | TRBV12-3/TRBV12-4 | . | TGTGCCAGCAGCCAACAGGGGGCTGGAAACACCATATATTTT | CASSQQGAGNTIYF
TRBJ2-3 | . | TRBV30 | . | TGTGCCTGGAGTCTCGGCCCGGGGAGCACAGATACGCAGTATTTT | CAWSLGPGSTDTQYF
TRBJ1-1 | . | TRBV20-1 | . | TGCAGTGCCAAGAGGCGGTGGTACACTGAAGCTTTCTTT | CSAKRRWYTEAFF
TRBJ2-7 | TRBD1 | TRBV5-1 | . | TGCGCCAGCAGCCGCCGGTTATCTGGGACAGGGGGCGGCGAGCAGTACTTC | CASSRRLSGTGGGEQYF
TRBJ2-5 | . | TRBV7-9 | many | TGTGCCAGCAGCTTAGTCCCGGAGACCCAGTACTTC | CASSLVPETQYF
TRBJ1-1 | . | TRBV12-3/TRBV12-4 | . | TGTGCCAGCAGCACCCTCGGGGAGGAGGGCTGGTACACTGAAGCTTTCTTT | CASSTLGEEGWYTEAFF
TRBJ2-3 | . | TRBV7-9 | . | TGTGCCAGCAGCTTAGCCGAGTCGAGTGATACGCAGTATTTT | CASSLAESSDTQYF
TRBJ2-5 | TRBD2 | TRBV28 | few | TGTGCCAGCAGGGTTCCGGAGCGGGGGGGCCTTTACGAGACCCAGTACTTC | CASRVPERGGLYETQYF
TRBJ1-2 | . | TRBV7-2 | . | TGTGCCAGCAGCTTACTTGTCCCGTGGGGCTACACCTTC | CASSLLVPWGYTF
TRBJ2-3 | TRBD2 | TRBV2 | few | TGTGCCAGCAGGCCCCCGGGAGGGCAGGGCACAGATACGCAGTATTTT | CASRPPGGQGTDTQYF
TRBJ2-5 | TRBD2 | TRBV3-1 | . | TGTGCCAGCAGCCTAACTAGCGAGGGAGAGACCCAGTACTTC | CASSLTSEGETQYF
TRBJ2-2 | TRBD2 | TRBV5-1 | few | TGCGCCAGCAGCCTATGGGGAGGGGACACCGGGGAGCTGTTTTTT | CASSLWGGDTGELFF
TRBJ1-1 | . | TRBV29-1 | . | TGCAGCGTTGAAGACCTTCTGTTAACTGAAGCTTTCTTT | CSVEDLLLTEAFF
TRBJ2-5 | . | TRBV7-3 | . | TGTGCCAGCAGCTTAGTCCCGGGGCCACGGCAAGAGACCCAGTACTTC | CASSLVPGPRQETQYF
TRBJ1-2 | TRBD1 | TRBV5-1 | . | TGCGCCAGCAGCCAAGGAGGACAGGGCGGCTATGGCTACACCTTC | CASSQGGQGGYGYTF
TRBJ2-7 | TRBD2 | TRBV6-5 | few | TGTGCCAGCAGGGCGACGACTAGCGGGAAACGCGAGCAGTACTTC | CASRATTSGKREQYF
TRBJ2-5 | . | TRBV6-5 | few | TGTGCCAGCAGTTACTCGAATTGGGATCGAGAGACCCAGTACTTC | CASSYSNWDRETQYF
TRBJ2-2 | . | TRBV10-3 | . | TGTGCCATCACCGGTGGTCACACCGGGGAGCTGTTTTTT | CAITGGHTGELFF
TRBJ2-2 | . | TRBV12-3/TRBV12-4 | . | TGTGCCAGCAGTTTGACCGAGAACACCGGGGAGCTGTTTTTT | CASSLTENTGELFF
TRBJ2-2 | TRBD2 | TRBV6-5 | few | TGTGCCAGCAGTTCCCTTGGGACTAGCGGGGGGACCACCGGGGAGCTGTTTTTT | CASSSLGTSGGTTGELFF
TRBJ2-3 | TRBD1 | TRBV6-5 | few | TGTGCCAGCAGTTACCCGGGGACAGGGGCTTCCACAGATACGCAGTATTTT | CASSYPGTGASTDTQYF
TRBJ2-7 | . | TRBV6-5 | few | TGTGCCAGCAGTACCGGCCTTCCCTACGAGCAGTACTTC | CASSTGLPYEQYF
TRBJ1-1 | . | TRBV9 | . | TGTGCCAGCAGGTCCGAGGAGGACACTGAAGCTTTCTTT | CASRSEEDTEAFF
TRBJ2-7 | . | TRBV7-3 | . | TGTGCCAGCAGCAAGAACCGGGACGACGAGCAGTACTTC | CASSKNRDDEQYF
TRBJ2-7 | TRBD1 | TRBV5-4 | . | TGTGCCAGCAGCGTGGCAGGGGGCTTACCACCCTACGAGCAGTACTTC | CASSVAGGLPPYEQYF
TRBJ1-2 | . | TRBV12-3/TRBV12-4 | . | TGTGCCAGCAGTATTGGAGCGAACTATGGCTACACCTTC | CASSIGANYGYTF
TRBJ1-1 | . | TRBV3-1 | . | TGTGCCAGCAGCCGCTGGGGGGGAACTGAAGCTTTCTTT | CASSRWGGTEAFF
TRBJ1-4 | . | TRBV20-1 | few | TGCAGTGCTAGAGATAATGGGGACGGCGTGCGCGAAAAACTGTTTTTT | CSARDNGDGVREKLFF
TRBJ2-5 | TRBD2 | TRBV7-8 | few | TGTGCCAGCTGCCCTGGGGGGGTACAAGAGACCCAGTACTTC | CASCPGGVQETQYF
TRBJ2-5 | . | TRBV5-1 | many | TGCGCCAGCAGCCCAATTTGGGGGCGAGAGACCCAGTACTTC | CASSPIWGRETQYF
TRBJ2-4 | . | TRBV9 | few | TGTGCCAGCAGCGCTACCCTGGGGGCCAAAAACATTCAGTACTTC | CASSATLGAKNIQYF
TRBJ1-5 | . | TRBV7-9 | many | TGTGCCAGCAGCTTAGGATGGGACAACAATCAGCCCCAGCATTTT | CASSLGWDNNQPQHF
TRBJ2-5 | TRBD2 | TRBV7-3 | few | TGTGCCAGCAGCTTAGGAGGCTTGGCGGGGGGGCGGACCCAGTACTTC | CASSLGGLAGGRTQYF
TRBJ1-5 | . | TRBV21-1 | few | TGTGCCAGCAGTGAAGGTACCCAGCCCCAGCATTTT | CASSEGTQPQHF
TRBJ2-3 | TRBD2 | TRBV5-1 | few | TGCGCCAGCAGCTTAGCCGGGACTAGCGGGGGCGCAGATACGCAGTATTTT | CASSLAGTSGGADTQYF
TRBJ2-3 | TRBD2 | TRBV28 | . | TGTGCCAGCAGTTCATCTGGACTAGCGGGGCTAACAGATACGCAGTATTTT | CASSSSGLAGLTDTQYF
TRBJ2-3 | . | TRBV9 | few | TGTGCCAGCAGCGCCTCCGGGACGATCACAGATACGCAGTATTTT | CASSASGTITDTQYF
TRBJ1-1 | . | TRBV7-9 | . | TGTGCCAGCAGCCTTGGGGACGTACGGAACACTGAAGCTTTCTTT | CASSLGDVRNTEAFF
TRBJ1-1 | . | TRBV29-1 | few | TGCAGCGTCGTAGGGGTCATATCGAACACTGAAGCTTTCTTT | CSVVGVISNTEAFF
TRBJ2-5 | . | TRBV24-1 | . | TGTGCCACCAGTGATGGGGACGCCCAAGAGACCCAGTACTTC | CATSDGDAQETQYF